Listed here are 24 T cell receptor beta chains from one sample, sequenced in a study of shared clonotypes between healthy human individuals. Using immunoSEQ multiplex PCR, the repertoire was profiled, and TCRdb retains in-frame clones only, with some absent. The table lists over a million clones, approximately 97% of them singletons, with roughly 1.2% in the top ten. The sequenced sample consisted of naive CD4+ T cells sorted from blood. Noted subset: CD45RA+ positively selected. The origin of the receptors is a man aged 30-40 years in good health.

The chain uses TRBV5-1 and TRBJ2-7, with 10 bases matching TRBD2. This CDR3 region has 16 residues. Unmatched junction bases numbered 12, after V lost 3 bases and J lost 6 bases. The V gene's germline CDR1 is SGHRS and CDR2 YFSETQ. The CDR3 sequence is CASSWTPGLAGAEQYF. DNA of the CDR3: TGCGCCAGCAGCTGGACCCCCGGGCTAGCGGGAGCCGAGCAGTACTTC.

V and J are TRBV6-6 and TRBJ2-3, with 7 bases matching TRBD2. CDR3 size: 16 residues. The V and J ends lost 9 bases and 1 base, in that order; junction bases with no gene match: 13. Germline CDR1 reads MNHNY; CDR2 reads SVGAGI (reference sequence). The chain's CDR3 is CASFSYLAGGTDTQYF. CDR3 in DNA: TGTGCCAGTTTCTCTTATCTTGCGGGAGGCACAGATACGCAGTATTTT.

The rearrangement links TRBV27 to TRBJ1-4; TRBD1 aligns across 8 bases. V lost 1 base to trimming and J lost 7 bases; unmatched junction nucleotides: 14. Germline V lookup: CDR1 MNHEY, CDR2 SMNVEV (reference sequence). This CDR3 has 18 residues. CDR3 coding DNA: TGTGCCAGCAGTTTATTCGCTTGGGGTCCAGGGGGCTCTGAAAAACTGTTTTTT. Amino acids: CASSLFAWGPGGSEKLFF.

The chain recombines TRBV5-6 with TRBJ2-1, with D perhaps matching TRBD2 (6 bases). The CDR3 has 18 residues. Germline CDR1 reads SGHDT; CDR2 reads YYEEEE. V was trimmed by 3 bases and J by 5 bases, leaving 24 bases between them. CDR3 nucleotides: TGTGCCAGCAGCTCGGACTACCCCGTGTTGAGATCTGACAATGAGCAGTTCTTC. It translates to CASSSDYPVLRSDNEQFF. The variable domain in full, completed from reference TRBV5-6 and TRBJ2-1, reads DAGVTQSPTHLIKTRGQQVTLRCSPKSGHDTVSWYQQALGQGPQFIFQYYEEEERQRGNFPDRFSGHQFPNYSSELNVNALLLGDSALYLCASSSDYPVLRSDNEQFFGPGTRLTVL.

The chain links TRBV7-9 to TRBJ2-5; D remains unclear. V was shortened by 5 bases and J by 9 bases, with 10 bases between the two germline ends. Germline V CDR1 and CDR2: SEHNR, FQNEAQ (reference sequence). The CDR3 extends over 11 amino acids. The CDR3 bases are TGTGCCAGCAGCCAACTCACGGCCCAGTACTTC. Residues: CASSQLTAQYF.

V is TRBV2 and J is TRBJ2-7; tentative D call: TRBD2 (5 bases). This CDR3 has 14 residues. The germline V and J ends were trimmed by 2 bases and 5 bases, with 13 bases remaining between them. Looked up from germline, CDR1 is SNHLY and CDR2 is FYNNEI. CDR3 bases: TGTGCCAGCAGTGAATCCGGTCCTAGCCACGAGCAGTACTTC. Residues: CASSESGPSHEQYF.

This chain joins TRBV5-1 and TRBJ2-3, with TRBD2 matching over 8 bases. Germline lookup yields CDR1 SGHRS and CDR2 YFSETQ. The CDR3 extends over 15 amino acids. V lost 0 bases to trimming and J lost 4 bases; unmatched junction nucleotides: 4. This CDR3 reads CASSLDGTSSDTQYF. CDR3 sequence (DNA): TGCGCCAGCAGCTTGGACGGGACTAGTTCAGATACGCAGTATTTT.

The chain recombines TRBV7-6 with TRBJ1-1, with D possibly TRBD1 on 6 matching bases. This CDR3 contains 14 residues. The V gene lost 5 bases and the J gene lost 1 base, with 11 bases spanning the gap. Germline CDR1 is SGHVS and CDR2 is FNYEAQ. CDR3 amino acids: CASSQGWGNTEAFF. Here the CDR3 DNA reads TGTGCCAGCAGCCAGGGGTGGGGGAACACTGAAGCTTTCTTT.

The rearrangement uses TRBV30 and TRBJ2-1, with 12 bases matching TRBD2. CDR3 length equals 14 residues. Germline CDR1 reads GTSNPN; CDR2 reads SVGIG (reference sequence). J was trimmed by 14 bases and V by 2 bases; bases with no gene match: 10. The CDR3 spells CAWSPLPSGRVEFF. CDR3 nucleotides: TGTGCCTGGAGTCCCCTCCCTAGCGGGAGGGTTGAGTTCTTC.

Only one count was recorded for this clone. DNA of the CDR3: TGCGCCAGCAGCCAAGACGGGTTGACAGGGGGCGGACAGCCCCAGCATTTT. Its translation is CASSQDGLTGGGQPQHF. V gene TRBV4-1 combines with J gene TRBJ1-5; 10 bases are a match to TRBD1. The V gene end was trimmed by 0 bases and the J gene end by 7 bases; junction bases not matched to a gene: 9. The CDR3 sequence is 17 residues long. CDR1 MGHRA and CDR2 YSYEKL come from the germline V gene.

Turning to this clone: Germline is not matched at one junction end, which may reflect a read error. The rearrangement joins TRBV7-9 to TRBJ2-7, with D hard to call. Germline CDR1 and CDR2: SEHNR and FQNEAQ (reference sequence). CDR3 length: 12 amino acids. DNA for the CDR3: TGTGCCAGCAGCTTAATTTCCTCCGAGCAGTACTTC. This sequence encodes CASSLISSEQYF. Drawing the rest from reference TRBV7-9 and TRBJ2-7, the complete variable domain is DTGVSQNPRHKITKRGQNVTFRCDPISEHNRLYWYRQTLGQGPEFLTYFQNEAQLEKSRLLSDRFSAERPKGSFSTLEIQRTEQGDSAMYLCASSLISSEQYFGPGTRLTVT.

The sample holds one count of this clone. This chain connects TRBV7-8 to TRBJ2-2; D remains unclear. This CDR3 has 16 amino acids. Germline V gives CDR1 SGHVS, CDR2 FQNEAQ. V dropped 5 bases and J dropped 0 bases, with 13 bases sitting between them. For the CDR3, the DNA is TGTGCCAGCAGCCCTCGACATCCAGCGAACACCGGGGAGCTGTTTTTT. Protein product: CASSPRHPANTGELFF. Looking up the rest from reference TRBV7-8 and TRBJ2-2 gives the full variable domain: GAGVSQSPRYKVAKRGQDVALRCDPISGHVSLFWYQQALGQGPEFLTYFQNEAQLDKSGLPSDRFFAERPEGSVSTLKIQRTQQEDSAVYLCASSPRHPANTGELFFGEGSRLTVL.

The V call is TRBV7-3, the J call TRBJ2-3; unclear D gene. CDR1 is SGHTA, CDR2 FQGTGA, per germline. Trimming took off 2 bases at V and 3 bases at J, with 9 bases between the two ends. This CDR3 has 14 amino acids. The CDR3 DNA reads as TGTGCCAGCAGCTTAGAACCAGGTACAGATACGCAGTATTTT. Translating it yields CASSLEPGTDTQYF.

The rearrangement links TRBV9 to TRBJ2-3; D gene uncertain. CDR3 length: 14 amino acids. The germline V gene has CDR1 SGDLS and CDR2 YYNGEE. Deletions cut 0 bases from V and 4 bases from J, with 9 bases between. The CDR3 DNA reads TGTGCCAGCAGCGTAGCCCCAAACTCAGATACGCAGTATTTT. This codes for CASSVAPNSDTQYF.

This CDR3 reads CASSSQTDTEAFF. CDR3 sequence (DNA): TGTGCCAGCAGCTCGCAGACGGACACTGAAGCTTTCTTT. V usage is TRBV7-9 and J usage is TRBJ1-1; D uncertain. V gave up 4 bases and J gave up 3 bases, with 9 bases separating them. Per germline, CDR1 SEHNR and CDR2 FQNEAQ (reference sequence). The CDR3 loop spans 13 amino acids.

Points on this clone: The sample contains more than one DNA sequence encoding this CDR3. The chain carries TRBV29-1 and TRBJ2-5; 10 bases match TRBD2. This CDR3 is 12 amino acids long. CDR1 and CDR2 (germline): SQVTM, ANQGSEA. Trimming at V came to 5 bases and at J to 5 bases, leaving 2 bases not matched to a gene. CDR3 amino acids: CSVKLAGETQYF. CDR3 nucleotide sequence: TGCAGCGTTAAACTAGCGGGGGAGACCCAGTACTTC.

This clone was counted once. The chain couples TRBV28 to TRBJ2-3, with 13 nucleotides matching TRBD2. The V gene end was trimmed by 6 bases and the J gene end by 0 bases; junction bases not matched to a gene: 6. This CDR3 comprises 17 residues. The germline gives CDR1 MDHEN, CDR2 SYDVKM. The CDR3, as DNA: TGTGCCAGCAGATCCCCGGGACTAGCGGGGAGCACAGATACGCAGTATTTT. Protein: CASRSPGLAGSTDTQYF.

V usage is TRBV5-1 and J usage is TRBJ2-3; 9 bases line up with TRBD2. Germline V lookup: CDR1 SGHRS, CDR2 YFSETQ. V shed 1 base, J shed 5 bases, and the junction held 8 bases outside the gene matches. There are 16 residues in the CDR3. CDR3 amino acids: CASSLWSSGVQDTQYF. In nucleotides, the CDR3 is TGCGCCAGCAGCTTGTGGTCTAGCGGGGTACAAGATACGCAGTATTTT.

The chain has TRBV2 and TRBJ2-3; no firm D call. The CDR3 contains 14 residues. V lost 4 bases to trimming and J lost 1 base, with 9 bases between them. Germline lookup yields CDR1 SNHLY and CDR2 FYNNEI. CDR3 nucleotide sequence: TGTGCCAGCAGTGTTCTAGGAGGCACAGATACGCAGTATTTT. It specifies CASSVLGGTDTQYF.

The V call is TRBV27, the J call TRBJ2-2; perhaps D is TRBD1 or TRBD2 (5 bases each). This CDR3 contains 17 residues. Germline assignment: CDR1 MNHEY and CDR2 SMNVEV (reference sequence). Trimming removed 6 bases from V and 2 bases from J, with 19 bases in between. The CDR3 loop reads CASSLTRVRGNTGELFF. CDR3 DNA: TGTGCCAGCAGCCTAACCAGGGTGAGGGGAAACACCGGGGAGCTGTTTTTT.

The chain has TRBV7-6 and TRBJ2-7, with 8 positions matching TRBD2. Germline assignment: CDR1 SGHVS and CDR2 FNYEAQ. The CDR3 is 15 amino acids. Trimming cost V 7 bases and J 5 bases; bases outside gene matches: 13. This CDR3 reads CASTLRGGPRDEQYF. The CDR3 DNA sequence: TGTGCCAGCACCCTACGGGGGGGCCCTCGGGACGAGCAGTACTTC.

Details on this clone: Germline and junction disagree at one end, which may indicate a read error. This sequence joins TRBV28 and TRBJ1-3; D may be TRBD1 (5 bases). CDR1 and CDR2 (germline): MDHEN, SYDVKM. CDR3 length: 14 amino acids. CDR3 bases: TGTGCCAGCAGTTTGGGCAGGGTTGGAGACACCATATATTTT. This gives the protein CASSLGRVGDTIYF. The variable domain in full, with the rest retrieved from reference TRBV28 and TRBJ1-3, is DVKVTQSSRYLVKRTGEKVFLECVQDMDHENMFWYRQDPGLGLRLIYFSYDVKMKEKGDIPEGYSVSREKKERFSLILESASTNQTSMYLCASSLGRVGDTIYFGEGSWLTVV.

The chain combines TRBV11-2 with TRBJ2-2; possibly TRBD2 for D (5 bases). This CDR3 spans 16 amino acids. Per germline, CDR1 SGHAT and CDR2 FQNNGV. Trimming took 5 bases from V and 4 from J, leaving 17 bases between them. CDR3 in DNA: TGTGCCAGCAGCCGGGCTGAACGGGATCCCACCGGGGAGCTGTTTTTT. It encodes CASSRAERDPTGELFF.

The chain has TRBV5-1 and TRBJ1-1; 9 bases agree with TRBD1. Germline CDR1 SGHRS, CDR2 YFSETQ. The CDR3 consists of 16 residues. Unmatched junction bases numbered 14, after V lost 4 bases and J lost 7 bases. The CDR3 sequence: CASSPGTGHTIVEAFF. CDR3 coding DNA: TGCGCCAGCAGCCCCGGGACAGGGCATACAATTGTTGAAGCTTTCTTT.